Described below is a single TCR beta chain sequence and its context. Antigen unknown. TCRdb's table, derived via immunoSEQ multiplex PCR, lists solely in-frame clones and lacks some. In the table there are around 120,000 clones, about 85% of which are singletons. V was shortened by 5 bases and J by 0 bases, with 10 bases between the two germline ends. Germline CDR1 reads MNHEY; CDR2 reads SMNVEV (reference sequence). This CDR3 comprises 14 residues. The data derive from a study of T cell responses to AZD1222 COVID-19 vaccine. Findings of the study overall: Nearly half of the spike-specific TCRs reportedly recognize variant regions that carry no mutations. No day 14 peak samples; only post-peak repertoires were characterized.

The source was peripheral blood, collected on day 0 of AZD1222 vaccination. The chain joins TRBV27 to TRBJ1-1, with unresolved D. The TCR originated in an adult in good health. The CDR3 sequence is CASSPNLMNTEAFF. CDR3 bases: TGTGCCAGCAGTCCGAACTTGATGAACACTGAAGCTTTCTTT.